This is a list of T cell receptor beta chains from one sample in a study of early T cells in non-severe SARS-CoV-2 infection. Each CDR3 protein gets one entry after TCRdb re-called the 5' RACE reads with MiXCR. Found here are fewer than 30,000 distinct CDR3 sequences, 5% to 7% of them singletons; the top ten hold 0.8% to 1%. Source material: whole blood. The origin of the receptors is an adult who was a healthcare worker with PCR-confirmed SARS-CoV-2 infection or an uninfected control (not recorded which). The CDR3 runs from the conserved cysteine through the conserved F or W.

j_gene	len	v_gene	CDR3aa
TRBJ2-3	15	TRBV10-1	CASSPGLASTDTQYF
TRBJ2-7	13	TRBV15	CATSRDRIHEQYF
TRBJ2-1	13	TRBV7-2	CASRTASYNEQFF
TRBJ2-1	15	TRBV28	CASSSAGGLSNEQFF
TRBJ1-1	16	TRBV5-1	CASSLAKDRLNTEAFF
TRBJ2-7	14	TRBV20-1	CSAGRADSSYEQYF
TRBJ2-1	16	TRBV6-2/TRBV6-3	CASSSRAGIAYNEQFF
TRBJ1-4	14	TRBV7-2	CASSFQGANEKLFF
TRBJ2-7	12	TRBV5-6	CASSLGQYEQYF
TRBJ1-6	14	TRBV9	CASSVDRGSGPLHF
TRBJ1-2	14	TRBV12-3/TRBV12-4	CASSPGQGAGGYTF
TRBJ1-4	16	TRBV4-2	CASSQADGATNEKLFF
TRBJ2-7	16	TRBV23-1	CASSRTTGQGLFEQYF
TRBJ1-3	14	TRBV20-1	CSAGDRSSGNTIYF
TRBJ1-2	17	TRBV7-8	CASSLARGTKSNYGYTF
TRBJ2-7	15	TRBV27	CASSPRESGLGEQYF
TRBJ2-5	16	TRBV28	CASSLIPIGLQETQYF
TRBJ2-1	16	TRBV6-2/TRBV6-3	CASSQTREPPYNEQFF
TRBJ2-1	14	TRBV10-3	CAISPTGKHNEQFF
TRBJ1-5	13	TRBV27	CASSGQYNQPQHF
TRBJ1-1	12	TRBV6-6	CASSPENTEAFF
TRBJ1-6	13	TRBV28	CASSLLSGAPLHF
TRBJ2-3	15	TRBV7-2	CASRSTPVSTDTQYF
TRBJ1-2	12	TRBV19	CASSPFDRYYTF
TRBJ1-1	14	TRBV20-1	CSARPTGLNTEAFF
TRBJ1-1	12	TRBV29-1	CSTRRGNTEAFF
TRBJ2-3	12	TRBV12-3/TRBV12-4	CASSELEDTQYF
TRBJ2-1	18	TRBV5-1	CASSLVRTGVFSYNEQFF
TRBJ2-3	15	TRBV5-6	CASSLGPAGTDTQYF
TRBJ2-2	15	TRBV2	CASSVRVANTGELFF
TRBJ2-1	14	TRBV29-1	CSVGPESSYNEQFF
TRBJ1-1	12	TRBV6-1	CATQLGNTEAFF
TRBJ1-5	15	TRBV6-2/TRBV6-3	CASSSAGQVNQPQHF
TRBJ2-1	15	TRBV28	CASSSRQGRENEQFF